This T cell receptor beta chain derives from a study of cytomegalovirus exposure and HLA in healthy donors (dated by TCRdb to 2015 to 2018). General notes on the study: According to an earlier analysis of several hundred of the donors, about 180 million T cells yielded over 100 million unique TCR beta sequences and 250 to 350 Gb of sequence data. An early release covering roughly 580 HLA-typed donors comprised about 320 gigabases of sequencing data and 85 million to 100 million unique TCR sequences. The genetic ancestry cluster associated with self-reported Caucasian donors included around four fifths of the roughly 360 genotyped donors. The study aimed to test whether signatures of past pathogen exposure could be identified by cataloging public T cell receptors. The study used immunosequencing to profile the T cell repertoires of hundreds of subjects and linked those repertoires to cytomegalovirus serostatus. A separate validation cohort of about 110 different subjects was used in addition to the 666-subject first cohort. To predict cytomegalovirus infection status, the study brought together high-throughput TCR immunosequencing, statistical association of individual TCRs with disease status, and machine learning. To study patterns of TCR occurrence, a later analysis re-analyzed previously published TCR beta repertoires from 600 to 750 donors and added high-resolution HLA genotyping. Rather than using new phenotypic data, the later analysis identified candidate immune exposures from TCR beta sequences and from how often those sequences occurred across donors. An earlier analysis of some 500 of the donors applied high-throughput TCR beta sequencing to assess whether each TCR beta V gene segment acted as functional or pseudogenic. Alongside the repertoire data, information on donor age, sex, ethnicity and CMV serostatus was compiled. A later genetic analysis took genome-wide SNP genotypes for about 60% of the roughly 670 donors and used that subset as a discovery cohort. Every repertoire in the discovery cohort had been generated on one and the same sequencing platform. Both class I and class II loci were covered by HLA typing, at four-digit resolution. The number of donors typed differed by locus, with 629-630 for A, B, C, DRB1 and DQB1, roughly 520 for DQA1, over 600 for DPA1, and approximately 470 for DPB1. A handful of DR-DQ haplotypes were handled as single units for association and clustering because linkage in the cohort was strong. On average, roughly 250,000 unique TCR beta nucleotide sequences were sequenced per donor among a few hundred genotyped donors of the cohort, with about 19% of those sequences being non-productive.

General findings and caveats noted by the study authors: A group of highly shared sequence variants was considered likely to be a technical artifact of the sequencing pipeline. Linkage disequilibrium might explain the correlated functional status among segregating V segments, but an unknown experimental factor could not be excluded. According to the authors, the approach could potentially be generalized to other disease states and immunological phenotypes. Immune exposure information for the cohort was limited to CMV serostatus. A later analysis found that TCR association rates varied across HLA loci, with DRB1 alleles showing the most associated TCRs and HLA-C alleles the fewest. Because counts were too low, approximately 18 rarely observed V segments, including chromosome 9 orphons, were excluded from the earlier analysis of about 500 of the donors. Only TCR beta chains were sequenced in this cohort, and the absence of alpha or paired-chain data limited detectable features. A later analysis associated about 17,000 TCR beta sequences with specific HLA alleles at a false discovery rate of 0.05. The study listed over 150 TCR beta chains as associated with cytomegalovirus. A further reported finding was that TCR beta sequences accurately predicted the HLA-A and HLA-B alleles for most subjects in the first cohort. In a later analysis, HLA-associated TCR beta chains showed more clonal expansion and lower generation probabilities than non-associated chains that were equally common. According to a later genetic analysis, donors in an Asian-associated ancestry cluster had fewer N-insertions in productive TCRs than the approximately 650-donor mean. V-gene and J-gene trimming of TCR beta chains was associated with a missense DCLRE1C variant in a later genetic analysis, and the association was replicated in an independent cohort. Some IMGT-functional V segments, including TRBV6-2 and TRBV6-3, could not be told apart with the 87-base-pair reads, so those segments were excluded. While some public TCRs were present in many individuals, most TCR sequences turned up only very rarely across donors. A few of the identified cytomegalovirus-associated TCR beta chains were confirmed in vitro to be specific for cytomegalovirus antigens. Most CMV-associated TCR beta chains appeared to be HLA-restricted in a later analysis, and the HLA associations seemed to be driven largely by CMV exposure. In an earlier analysis of about 550 of the donors, most TCR beta V segments were observed in productive rearrangements about 87% or about 30% of the time, broadly matching IMGT annotations. The classifier was reported to diagnose cytomegalovirus status with high specificity and sensitivity in both the original cohort and the validation cohort. Assigning TCR associations to individual alleles was difficult when HLA alleles, especially DR and DQ, strongly co-occurred. Presence/absence analyses assumed roughly uniform sequencing depth across donors, an assumption that may not hold. A later analysis reported that several top co-occurrence clusters appeared linked to parvovirus B19, influenza, CMV and Epstein-Barr virus. HLA typing was unavailable for some donors at each locus, so association tests used only the typed subset.

About this clone: The specificity of this receptor is unknown. It has no much larger one-base neighbor in the sample; base qualities were not kept.

CDR1 and CDR2, looked up from the germline V gene (reference sequence), are LNHDA and SQIVND. The CDR3 numbers 13 residues from cysteine through phenylalanine. Only the CDR3 part of the read is kept: 39 bases, read in frame from the first base. Trimming at the junction amounts to 3 bases on V and 5 bases on J, and the germline ends lie 11 bases apart. The protocol used for the library was the immunoSEQ multiplex PCR assay. A mixture of 60 forward primers for TCR Vbeta segments and 13 reverse primers for TCR Jbeta segments was used in the multiplex PCR. The CDR3 region of rearranged TCR beta genes was amplified from genomic DNA by a multiplex PCR assay. Amplified TCR beta libraries were sequenced as 87-base-pair reads on the Illumina HiSeq System. Concerning the study's data processing: In a later analysis, tens of millions of unique TCR beta chains were counted across the roughly 670 repertoires, and roughly 11 million of these chains were shared by at least two donors. Raw reads were error-corrected and collapsed into unique sequences with a nearest-neighbor algorithm that merged closely related sequences to remove PCR and sequencing errors. To assign V, D and J gene segments, CDR3 sequences were aligned to IMGT reference sequences. For a sequence to be retained, a match of at least six nucleotides was required to both a V gene segment and a J gene segment. A rearrangement was called productive if the CDR3 had no stop codons and remained in frame with V and J, and every other rearrangement was called non-productive. Following IMGT convention, CDR3 was defined as the stretch from the second conserved V-encoded cysteine up to the conserved J-encoded phenylalanine. Sequences without an unambiguous match to a single V gene segment were excluded from the earlier analysis of 450 to 650 of the donors. In an earlier analysis of approximately 610 of the donors, V segments were called functional above 56.7% productive rearrangements and were called segregating when the between-donor standard deviation exceeded 5%. To diagnose cytomegalovirus status from the catalog of TCR beta chain sequences, a statistical classification framework was built. A later analysis assigned V and J genes by comparing TCR nucleotide sequences with IMGT/GENE-DB human TR gene sequences. Using the TCRdist pipeline, a later analysis assigned CDR3 sequences along with most-parsimonious VDJ recombination scenarios. In a later analysis, each TCR beta chain was defined by its CDR3 amino acid sequence together with its V-gene family, and reads lacking a unique V-gene family were excluded. To address suspected cross-contamination and a sequencing artifact, a later analysis removed a few hundred highly shared, low-generation-probability nucleotide sequences. In a later analysis, a clonal expansion index was calculated for each public chain from normalized within-repertoire ranks of inferred template counts. In a later analysis, generation probabilities were computed using a VDJ recombination model fitted to out-of-frame rearrangements, and the results were checked against IGoR. A later analysis scored TCR-TCR, TCR-HLA and TCR-CMV co-occurrence with hypergeometric tests, applying a repertoire-size bias correction to TCR pairs. To estimate false discovery rates, a later analysis permuted the HLA or CMV assignments 20 times. In a later analysis, co-occurring TCRs were grouped with DBSCAN, and TCRdist sequence similarity was added when clustering was performed within HLA-allele-positive subsets. For co-occurrence clustering, repertoires with fewer than 30,000 or more than 120,000 public chains were excluded, along with roughly 5 repertoires with anomalous nucleotide sharing. Entries here come from immuneACCESS through TCRdb and include only in-frame sequences with V and J called. Some clones fail to appear in such tables; in the studies checked, an unresolved V gene covers under half of the shortfall, and the cause of the remainder is unknown. V, J and clone size reflect that table, while D and trimming were determined from the DNA. Within this sample are over 200,000 clones, with approximately 82% of them counted one time only. The biggest ten clones account for around 0.57% of the sample.

The cohort comprised some 700 healthy bone marrow donors. Cohort members were all nominally healthy when sampled, although unrecorded immune exposures were likely present. The donor tested CMV seronegative and was one of the 352 seronegative cohort members. A peripheral blood sample was collected from each donor, and TCR beta sequencing was performed on peripheral blood mononuclear cells. Genomic DNA was extracted from the blood cell samples with the Qiagen DNeasy Blood Extraction Kit. This chain is built from TRBV19 and TRBJ2-7, with no confidently assigned D gene. This TCR was sampled from a middle-aged woman in good health and CMV-seronegative. Sequencing used PBMCs. The CDR3 region reads CASSIRPSDEQYF. The bases are TGTGCCAGTAGTATTCGTCCGTCGGACGAGCAGTACTTC.